This TCR beta chain was identified in a study of blood T cell repertoires in COVID-19. Study in general: Material from acute and convalescent COVID-19 was sourced from the United States, Italy and Spain. In each case, the material was cDNA or gDNA derived from T cells, B-cell-depleted T cells, or PBMCs.

Germline lookup yields CDR1 SGHRS and CDR2 YFSETQ. The germline V and J ends were trimmed by 0 bases and 5 bases, with 14 bases remaining between them. CDR3 length equals 15 residues. The authors' processing: The authors estimated nucleated cell counts from reference gene primer amplification. Profiling relied on immunoSEQ multiplex PCR, and the TCRdb table lists in-frame clones only, not all of them. That table is the source of V, J and clone size, and D and trimming were worked out from the DNA. The data contain 120,000 or so clones, more than 70% of them singletons. Material: peripheral blood. The TCR originated in a man aged 70 or older with acute or convalescent COVID-19. The chain employs TRBV5-1 and TRBJ1-1; no clear D gene. The CDR3 protein is CASSLEVAPGTEAFF. The CDR3 coding sequence is TGCGCCAGCAGCTTGGAGGTGGCCCCGGGAACTGAAGCTTTCTTT. Supplemented by reference TRBV5-1 and TRBJ1-1, the full variable domain reads KAGVTQTPRYLIKTRGQQVTLSCSPISGHRSVSWYQQTPGQGLQFLFEYFSETQRNKGNFPGRFSGRQFSNSRSEMNVSTLELGDSALYLCASSLEVAPGTEAFFGQGTRLTVV.